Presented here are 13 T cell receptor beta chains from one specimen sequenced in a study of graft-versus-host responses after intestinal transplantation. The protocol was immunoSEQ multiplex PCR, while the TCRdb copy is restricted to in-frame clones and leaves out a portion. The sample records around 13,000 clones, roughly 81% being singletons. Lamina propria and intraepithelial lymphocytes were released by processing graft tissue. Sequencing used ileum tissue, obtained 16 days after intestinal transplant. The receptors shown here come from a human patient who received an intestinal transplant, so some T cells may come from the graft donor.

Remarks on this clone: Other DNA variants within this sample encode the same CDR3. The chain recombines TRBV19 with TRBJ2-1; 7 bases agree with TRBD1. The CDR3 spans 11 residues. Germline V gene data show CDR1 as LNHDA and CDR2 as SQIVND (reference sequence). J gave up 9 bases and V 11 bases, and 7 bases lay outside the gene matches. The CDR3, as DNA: TGTGCCGTTAACAGGGGTCGTGAGCAGTTCTTC. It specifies CAVNRGREQFF.

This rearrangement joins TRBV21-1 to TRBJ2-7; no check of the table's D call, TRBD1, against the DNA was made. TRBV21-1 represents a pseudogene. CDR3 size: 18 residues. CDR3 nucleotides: TGTGCCAGCAGCAATCGGGACAGGGGTAATAAAGGGTCCTACGAGCAGTACTTC. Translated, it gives CASSNRDRGNKGSYEQYF.

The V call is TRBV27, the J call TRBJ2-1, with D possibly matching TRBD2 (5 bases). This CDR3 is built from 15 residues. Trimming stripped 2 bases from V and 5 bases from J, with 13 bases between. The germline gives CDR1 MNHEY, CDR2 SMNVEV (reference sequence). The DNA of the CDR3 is TGTGCCAGCAGTTTAAGCGCCCCTAGCCACAATGAGCAGTTCTTC. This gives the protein CASSLSAPSHNEQFF.

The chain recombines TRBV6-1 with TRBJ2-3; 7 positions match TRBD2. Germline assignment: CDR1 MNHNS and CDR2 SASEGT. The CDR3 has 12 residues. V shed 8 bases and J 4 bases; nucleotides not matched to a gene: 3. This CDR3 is CASGGGADTQYF. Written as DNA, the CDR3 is TGTGCCAGCGGGGGGGGTGCAGATACGCAGTATTTT.

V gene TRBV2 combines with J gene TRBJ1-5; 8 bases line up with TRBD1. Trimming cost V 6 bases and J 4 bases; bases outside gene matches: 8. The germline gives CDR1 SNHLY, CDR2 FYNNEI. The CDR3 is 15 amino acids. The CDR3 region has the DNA TGTGCCAGCAGCTCATGGGACAGGCCTAATCAGCCCCAGCATTTT. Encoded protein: CASSSWDRPNQPQHF.

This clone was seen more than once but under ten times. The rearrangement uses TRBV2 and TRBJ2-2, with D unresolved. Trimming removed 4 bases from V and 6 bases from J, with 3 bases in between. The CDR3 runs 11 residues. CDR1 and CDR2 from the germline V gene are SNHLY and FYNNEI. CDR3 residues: CASSAAGELFF. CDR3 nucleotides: TGTGCCAGCAGTGCTGCCGGGGAGCTGTTTTTT.

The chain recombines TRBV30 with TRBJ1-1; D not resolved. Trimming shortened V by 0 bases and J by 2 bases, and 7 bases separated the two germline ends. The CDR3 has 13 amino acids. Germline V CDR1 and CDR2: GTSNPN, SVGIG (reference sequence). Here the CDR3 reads CAWSVTTNTEAFF. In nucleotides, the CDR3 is TGTGCCTGGAGTGTGACAACAAACACTGAAGCTTTCTTT.

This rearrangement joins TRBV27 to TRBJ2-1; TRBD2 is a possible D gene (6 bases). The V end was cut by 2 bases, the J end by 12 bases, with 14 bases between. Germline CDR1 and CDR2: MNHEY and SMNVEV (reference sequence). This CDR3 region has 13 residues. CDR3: CASSLGPGVGQFF. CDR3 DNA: TGTGCCAGCAGTTTAGGGCCGGGAGTTGGGCAGTTCTTC.

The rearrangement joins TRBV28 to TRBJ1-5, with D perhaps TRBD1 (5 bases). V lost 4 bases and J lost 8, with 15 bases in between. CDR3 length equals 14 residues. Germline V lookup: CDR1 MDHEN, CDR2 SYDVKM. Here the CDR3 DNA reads TGTGCCAGCAGTTCTTCAGGGTATTGGGAGCCCCAGCATTTT. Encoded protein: CASSSSGYWEPQHF.

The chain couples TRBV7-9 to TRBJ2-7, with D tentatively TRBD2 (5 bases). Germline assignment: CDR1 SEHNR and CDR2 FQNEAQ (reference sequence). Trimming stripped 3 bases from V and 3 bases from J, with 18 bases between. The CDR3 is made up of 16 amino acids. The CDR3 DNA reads TGTGCCAGCAGCTTCCCCAACGGACGGGGATTCTACGAGCAGTACTTC. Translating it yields CASSFPNGRGFYEQYF.

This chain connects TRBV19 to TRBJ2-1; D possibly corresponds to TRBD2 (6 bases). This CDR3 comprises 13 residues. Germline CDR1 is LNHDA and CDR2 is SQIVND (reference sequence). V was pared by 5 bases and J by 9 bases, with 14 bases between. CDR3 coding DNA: TGTGCCAGTAGTTTCCGAAGCGGGTCTGAGCAGTTCTTC. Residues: CASSFRSGSEQFF.

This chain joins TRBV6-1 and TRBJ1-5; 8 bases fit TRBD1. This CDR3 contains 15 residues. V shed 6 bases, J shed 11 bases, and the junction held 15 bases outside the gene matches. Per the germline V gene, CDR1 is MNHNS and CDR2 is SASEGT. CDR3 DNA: TGTGCCAGCAGCTCCGGGACAGGAGGACCAGGAGCCCAGCATTTT. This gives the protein CASSSGTGGPGAQHF.

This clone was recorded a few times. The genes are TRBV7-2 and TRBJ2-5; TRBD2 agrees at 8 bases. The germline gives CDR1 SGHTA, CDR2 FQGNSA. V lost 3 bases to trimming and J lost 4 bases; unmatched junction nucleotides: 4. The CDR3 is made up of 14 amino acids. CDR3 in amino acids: CASSLALAVETQYF. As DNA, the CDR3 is TGTGCCAGCAGCTTGGCACTAGCGGTAGAGACCCAGTACTTC.